These 20 T cell receptor beta chains share one sample of origin, sequenced in a study of T cells after yellow fever vaccination. A single record per CDR3 protein comes from TCRdb applying MiXCR to the 5' RACE reads. The table includes some 150,000 distinct CDR3 sequences, approximately 11% detected once. The starting material was CD8+ T cells sorted from PBMCs, obtained 15 days after the yellow fever booster vaccination. These receptors were collected from a man aged 18 to 29 who received the YFV17D yellow fever vaccine.

V and J are TRBV2 and TRBJ2-1, with D perhaps TRBD1 (6 bases). The CDR3 loop spans 14 amino acids. Germline V CDR1 and CDR2: SNHLY, FYNNEI. Trimming stripped 7 bases from V and 7 bases from J, with 17 bases between. The CDR3 loop is CASIHSQGLNEQFF. CDR3 DNA: TGTGCCAGCATACACAGTCAGGGGTTGAATGAGCAGTTCTTC.

This clonotype was detected only once. J is TRBJ1-1 and V is TRBV7-9; D unresolved. CDR3 size: 14 residues. Trimming pared 1 base from V and 2 bases from J, leaving 8 bases between. In germline, CDR1 is SEHNR, CDR2 FQNEAQ (reference sequence). The CDR3 DNA follows: TGTGCCAGCAGCTTAGTGGCTATAAACACTGAAGCTTTCTTT. This sequence encodes CASSLVAINTEAFF.

This sequence joins TRBV6-2 or TRBV6-3 and TRBJ2-2, with D perhaps matching TRBD1 (6 bases). Germline CDR1 and CDR2: MNHEY and SVGEGT. CDR3 length: 15 amino acids. The germline V and J ends were trimmed by 6 bases and 4 bases, with 15 bases remaining between them. CDR3 in amino acids: CASSSQDRTTGELFF. The CDR3 DNA sequence: TGTGCCAGCAGCTCCCAGGACAGAACCACCGGGGAGCTGTTTTTT.

V is TRBV4-1 and J is TRBJ2-5; 7 nucleotides agree with TRBD1. The junction had 11 bases not matched to a gene; V was cut back by 5 bases and J by 5 bases. This CDR3 has 15 amino acids. CDR1 and CDR2 from the germline V gene are MGHRA and YSYEKL. The CDR3 sequence: CASSTRTGQRETQYF. The CDR3 region has the DNA TGCGCCAGCAGCACCCGGACAGGTCAAAGGGAGACCCAGTACTTC.

This clonotype was recorded many times. The rearrangement uses TRBV4-3 and TRBJ1-2; no clear D. Trimming stripped 1 base from V and 3 bases from J, with 21 bases between. The CDR3 has 18 residues. The germline V gene has CDR1 LGHNA and CDR2 YSLEER. The CDR3 loop reads CASSQGRGQALNYYGYTF. The CDR3, as DNA: TGCGCCAGCAGCCAAGGACGAGGGCAGGCGCTCAATTACTATGGCTACACCTTC.

This clonotype was counted only a few times. The chain recombines TRBV2 with TRBJ2-7; D remains ambiguous. CDR3 length: 16 residues. Germline CDR1 reads SNHLY; CDR2 reads FYNNEI. Trimming took 4 bases from V and 1 from J, leaving 17 bases between them. The CDR3 loop reads CASSAGSATGSYEQYV. Here the CDR3 DNA reads TGTGCCAGCAGTGCGGGTTCCGCGACGGGTTCCTACGAGCAGTACGTC.

The V gene is TRBV7-2, the J gene TRBJ2-3, with a possible D match to TRBD2 (6 bases). The germline V and J ends were trimmed by 2 bases and 2 bases, with 17 bases remaining between them. The CDR3 spans 17 residues. CDR1 and CDR2 from the germline V gene are SGHTA and FQGNSA. The CDR3, as DNA: TGTGCCAGCAGCTTAAAGGTCGGAGGGACCCCCACAGATACGCAGTATTTT. Its translation is CASSLKVGGTPTDTQYF.

This rearrangement joins TRBV21-1 to TRBJ2-7; the D call of TRBD1 is as the table states it, not checked on the DNA. TRBV21-1 counts as a pseudogene. The CDR3 sequence is 11 residues long. In DNA form, the CDR3 reads TGTGCCAGCAGCGCCATACATAGCCGGGACGTC. It is translated as CASSAIHSRDV.

This clonotype was counted only a few times. The chain joins TRBV6-2 or TRBV6-3 to TRBJ2-7, with D unclear. The CDR3 covers 12 residues. Germline loops: CDR1 MNHEY, CDR2 SVGEGT. V was cut by 4 bases and J by 4 bases, with 8 bases left in between. The CDR3 protein is CASSLRSYEQYF. In nucleotides, the CDR3 is TGTGCCAGCAGTTTGAGGAGTTACGAGCAGTACTTC.

The chain joins TRBV2 to TRBJ2-7, with D perhaps matching TRBD1 (6 bases). Germline V CDR1 and CDR2: SNHLY, FYNNEI. Trimming left V 8 bases short and J 3 bases short, with 17 bases between. The CDR3 is 14 amino acids. CDR3 in DNA: TGTGCCAGCTGGGAACTGGGACAAATCTACGAGCAGTACTTC. This sequence encodes CASWELGQIYEQYF. The full variable domain, completed using reference TRBV2 and TRBJ2-7, is EPEVTQTPSHQVTQMGQEVILRCVPISNHLYFYWYRQILGQKVEFLVSFYNNEISEKSEIFDDQFSVERPDGSNFTLKIRSTKLEDSAMYFCASWELGQIYEQYFGPGTRLTVT.

V gene TRBV7-9 combines with J gene TRBJ2-4; tentative D call: TRBD2 (6 bases). The germline V gene has CDR1 SEHNR and CDR2 FQNEAQ (reference sequence). This CDR3 region has 16 residues. Trimming shortened V by 1 base and J by 0 bases, and 10 bases separated the two germline ends. The CDR3 nucleotides are TGTGCCAGCAGCTTAGTCAGTAGCGGAGCCAAAAACATTCAGTACTTC. Amino acid sequence: CASSLVSSGAKNIQYF.

This clonotype was recorded a few times. The J gene is TRBJ2-3, the V gene TRBV9, with 9 bases aligning to TRBD2. The CDR3 length is 16 residues. Germline V gives CDR1 SGDLS, CDR2 YYNGEE. V trimming: 4 bases; J trimming: 1 base; junction bases outside the gene matches: 7. The CDR3 here is CASSLRAGGGTDTQYF. CDR3 nucleotides: TGTGCCAGCAGCTTAAGAGCGGGGGGCGGCACAGATACGCAGTATTTT.

This clonotype was counted many times. The rearrangement uses TRBV12-3 or TRBV12-4 and TRBJ2-3; possibly TRBD2 for D (5 bases). The ends were cut back, 0 bases at V and 12 bases at J, with 16 bases in the middle. The CDR3 has 14 residues. The CDR3 spells CASSLAVGGQLQYF. In nucleotides, the CDR3 is TGTGCCAGCAGTTTAGCGGTTGGCGGGCAGTTACAGTATTTT.

The chain employs TRBV6-2 or TRBV6-3 and TRBJ2-7; D is unresolved. V shed 6 bases and J shed 2 bases, with 11 bases lying between them. The CDR3 is made up of 13 amino acids. The V gene's germline CDR1 is MNHEY and CDR2 SVGEGT. DNA for the CDR3: TGTGCCAGCAGCCCCTTAAGAACCTACGAGCAGTACGTC. The encoded protein is CASSPLRTYEQYV.

This clonotype was observed at least ten times. The chain links TRBV7-9 to TRBJ2-5, with 11 positions matching TRBD2. The J segment lost 3 bases and the V segment lost 2 bases, leaving 8 bases of the junction unmatched. The CDR3 is 17 amino acids. The V gene's germline CDR1 is SEHNR and CDR2 FQNEAQ (reference sequence). CDR3 sequence: CASSLRLATSGEETQYF. CDR3 nucleotides: TGTGCCAGCAGCTTAAGATTGGCGACTAGCGGGGAAGAGACCCAGTACTTC.

This clonotype was counted between two and nine times. The chain links TRBV7-9 to TRBJ1-2, with D possibly being TRBD1 (6 bases). V lost 1 base to trimming and J lost 5 bases, with 8 bases between them. From germline, CDR1 is SEHNR and CDR2 FQNEAQ (reference sequence). The CDR3 spans 13 residues. This chain's CDR3 is CASSLGTEYGYTF. The CDR3 nucleotides read TGTGCCAGCAGCTTAGGGACAGAATATGGCTACACCTTC.

The rearrangement links TRBV20-1 to TRBJ1-1; no reliable D call. Trimming stripped 6 bases from V and 3 bases from J, with 14 bases between. There are 13 residues in the CDR3. Germline V gene sequence: CDR1 DFQATT, CDR2 SNEGSKA (reference sequence). CDR3 nucleotides: TGCAGTGCGCCGTCCACATCGGACACTGAAGCTTTCTTT. Translating gives CSAPSTSDTEAFF.

The CDR3 loop is CASSPSGGGVNTGELFF. The CDR3 DNA follows: TGTGCCAGCAGTCCGAGCGGGGGAGGGGTGAACACCGGGGAGCTGTTTTTT. The chain combines TRBV12-3 or TRBV12-4 with TRBJ2-2; TRBD2 aligns across 8 bases. The CDR3 extends over 17 amino acids. After removal of 5 bases from V and 1 base from J, the junction contained 9 bases not matched to a gene.

This clonotype has just a few counts. This chain joins TRBV25-1 and TRBJ2-2; D is ambiguous. From germline, CDR1 is MGHDK and CDR2 SYGVNS. Trimming cost V 0 bases and J 1 base, with 6 bases left between them. The CDR3 is 15 residues long. This chain's CDR3 is CASSEYNQNTGELFF. The CDR3, as DNA: TGTGCCAGCAGTGAATATAACCAGAACACCGGGGAGCTGTTTTTT.

This clonotype was seen many times. The rearrangement links TRBV5-1 to TRBJ2-3, with a weak D call TRBD1 (5 bases). The CDR3 covers 13 residues. V was clipped by 5 bases and J by 2 bases, with 9 bases between them. Germline assignment: CDR1 SGHRS and CDR2 YFSETQ. In DNA, the CDR3 is TGCGCCAGCAGGGCAGGGAACACAGATACGCAGTATTTT. Amino acid sequence: CASRAGNTDTQYF. Using reference TRBV5-1 and TRBJ2-3 for the parts outside the CDR3, the full variable domain is KAGVTQTPRYLIKTRGQQVTLSCSPISGHRSVSWYQQTPGQGLQFLFEYFSETQRNKGNFPGRFSGRQFSNSRSEMNVSTLELGDSALYLCASRAGNTDTQYFGPGTRLTVL.